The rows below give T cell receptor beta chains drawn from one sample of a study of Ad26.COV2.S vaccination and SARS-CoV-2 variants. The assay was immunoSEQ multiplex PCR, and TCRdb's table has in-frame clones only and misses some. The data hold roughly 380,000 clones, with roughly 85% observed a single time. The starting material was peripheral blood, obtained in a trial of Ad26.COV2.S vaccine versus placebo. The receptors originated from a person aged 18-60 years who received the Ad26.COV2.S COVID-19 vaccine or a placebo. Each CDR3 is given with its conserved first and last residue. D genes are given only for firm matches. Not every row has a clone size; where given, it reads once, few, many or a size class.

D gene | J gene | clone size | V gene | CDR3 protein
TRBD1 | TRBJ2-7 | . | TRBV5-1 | CASSLGQGGDEQYF
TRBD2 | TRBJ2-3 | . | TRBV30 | CAWSVGLSSTDTQYF
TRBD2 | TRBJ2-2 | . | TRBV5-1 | CASSLAGTVTGELFF
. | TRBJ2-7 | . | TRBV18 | CASSPYTPLSGTYEQYF
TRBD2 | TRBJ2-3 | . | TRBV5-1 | CASSPQGSGGVTDTQYF
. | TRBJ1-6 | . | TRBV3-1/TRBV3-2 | CASSQAEGFTPLHF
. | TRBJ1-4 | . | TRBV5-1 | CASSLDGREKLFF
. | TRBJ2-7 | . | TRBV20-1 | CSASSASFTYEQYF
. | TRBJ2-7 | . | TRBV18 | CASSPPRGPNEQYF
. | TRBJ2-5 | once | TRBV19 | CASSVKRGAETQYF
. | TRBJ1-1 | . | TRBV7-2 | CASSFVGTASSEAFF
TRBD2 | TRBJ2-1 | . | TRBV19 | CASSIVLAGGNEQFF
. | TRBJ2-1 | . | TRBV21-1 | CASSDEQFF
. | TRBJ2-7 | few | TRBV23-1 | CASSQPHKNEQYF
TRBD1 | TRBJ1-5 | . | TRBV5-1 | CASSAGQGYPQHF
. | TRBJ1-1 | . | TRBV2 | CASSTGIVNAEAFF
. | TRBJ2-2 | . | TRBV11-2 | CASSLEGGSTGELFF
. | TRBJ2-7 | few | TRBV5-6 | CASSTGPGAYEQYF
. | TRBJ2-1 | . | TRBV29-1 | CSVEAGAGGRFEQFF
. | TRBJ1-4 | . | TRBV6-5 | CASTYQANEKLFF
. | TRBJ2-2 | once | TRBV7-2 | CASSLVHLQGNTGELFF
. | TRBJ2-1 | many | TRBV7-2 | CASSPSSDSYNEQFF
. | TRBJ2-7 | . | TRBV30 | CAWSVFGSYEQYF
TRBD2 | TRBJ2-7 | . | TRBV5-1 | CASSLGLADYYEQYF
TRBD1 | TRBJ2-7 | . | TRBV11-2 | CASRRTGDEQYF
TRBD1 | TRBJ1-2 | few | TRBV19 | CASSFLRDRASNYGYTF
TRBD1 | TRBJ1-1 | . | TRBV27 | CASSLIPGQGTWTEAFF
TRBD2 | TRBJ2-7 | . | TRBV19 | CASTDLTSGRASSSYEQYF
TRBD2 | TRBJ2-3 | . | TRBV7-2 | CASSLGASGRTDTQYF
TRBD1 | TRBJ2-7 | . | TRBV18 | CASSPSRGRYEQYF
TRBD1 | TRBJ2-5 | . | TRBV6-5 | CASRRLQGPQETQYF
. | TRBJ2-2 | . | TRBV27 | CASRITQGRGATGELFF
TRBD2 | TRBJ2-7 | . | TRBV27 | CASSLFAGGKPYEQYF
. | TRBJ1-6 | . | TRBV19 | CASKATQLDLHF
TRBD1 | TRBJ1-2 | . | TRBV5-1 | CASSSSRGTDGYTF
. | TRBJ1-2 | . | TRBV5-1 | CASSSTGNTDLGYTF
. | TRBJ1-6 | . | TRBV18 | CASSLGAAGYNSPLHF
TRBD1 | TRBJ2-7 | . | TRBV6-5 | CASSPPGGGFGEQYF
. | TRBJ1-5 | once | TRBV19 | CASPPGVLQQPQHF
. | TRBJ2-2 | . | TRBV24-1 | CATSDLYTGELFF
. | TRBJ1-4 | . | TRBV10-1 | CASSESRTANEKLFF
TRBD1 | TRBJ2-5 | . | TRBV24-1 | CATSDSGQTKRETQYF
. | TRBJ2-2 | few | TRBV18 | CASSPGANTGELFF
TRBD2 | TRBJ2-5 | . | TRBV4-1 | CASSQFSGNQETQYF
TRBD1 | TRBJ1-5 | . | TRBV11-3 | CASSSRTGGNQPQHF
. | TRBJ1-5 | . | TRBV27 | CASSLSREGNQPQHF
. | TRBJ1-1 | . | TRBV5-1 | CASSTGPEAFF
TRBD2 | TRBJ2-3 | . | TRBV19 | CASSMTSGSFTDTQYF
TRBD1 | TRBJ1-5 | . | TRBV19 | CASTQGGLGIQPQHF
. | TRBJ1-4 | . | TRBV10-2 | CASKFNRANEKLFF
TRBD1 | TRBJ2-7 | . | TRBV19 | CASSAGTGVYSYEQYF
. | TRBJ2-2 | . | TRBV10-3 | CATQNGAQRDTGELFF
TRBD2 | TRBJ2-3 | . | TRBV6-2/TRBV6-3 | CASSRGLETDTQYF
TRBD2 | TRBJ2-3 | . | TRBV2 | CASRAGLAGTDTQYF
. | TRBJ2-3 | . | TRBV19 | CASSILTWDTQYF
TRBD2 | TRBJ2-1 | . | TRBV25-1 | CASTLAGGFEQFF
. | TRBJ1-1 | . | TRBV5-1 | CASTSGSMNTEAFF
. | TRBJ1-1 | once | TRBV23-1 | CASSRNASSTEAFF
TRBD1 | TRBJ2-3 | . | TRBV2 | CASSLTGGGTDTQYF